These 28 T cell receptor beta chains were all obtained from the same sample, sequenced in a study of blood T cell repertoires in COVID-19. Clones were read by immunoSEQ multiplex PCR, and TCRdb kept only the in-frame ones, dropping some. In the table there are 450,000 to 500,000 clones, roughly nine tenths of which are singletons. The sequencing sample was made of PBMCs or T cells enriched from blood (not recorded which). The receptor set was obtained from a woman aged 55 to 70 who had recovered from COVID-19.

The CDR3 loop reads CASSPGLAGGSDTQYF. CDR3 coding DNA: TGTGCCAGCAGCCCTGGACTAGCGGGGGGGTCAGATACGCAGTATTTT. The chain employs TRBV11-2 and TRBJ2-3, with TRBD2 matching over 15 bases. The germline gives CDR1 SGHAT, CDR2 FQNNGV. This CDR3 comprises 16 residues. The V segment lost 5 bases and the J segment 4 bases; nucleotides outside the gene matches: 4.

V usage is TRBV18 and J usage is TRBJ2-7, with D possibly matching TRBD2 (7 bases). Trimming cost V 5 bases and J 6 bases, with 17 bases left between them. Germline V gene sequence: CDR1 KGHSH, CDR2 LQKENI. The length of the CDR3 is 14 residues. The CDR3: CASSEWGGPGEQYV. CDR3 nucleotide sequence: TGTGCCAGCTCAGAGTGGGGGGGGCCCGGCGAGCAGTACGTC.

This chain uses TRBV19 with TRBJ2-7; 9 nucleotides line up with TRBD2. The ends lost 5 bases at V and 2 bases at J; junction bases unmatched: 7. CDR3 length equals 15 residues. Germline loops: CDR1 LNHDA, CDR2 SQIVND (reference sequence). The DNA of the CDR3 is TGTGCCAGTAGTCGCAAGCGGGGGGTACCCTACGAGCAGTACTTC. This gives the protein CASSRKRGVPYEQYF.

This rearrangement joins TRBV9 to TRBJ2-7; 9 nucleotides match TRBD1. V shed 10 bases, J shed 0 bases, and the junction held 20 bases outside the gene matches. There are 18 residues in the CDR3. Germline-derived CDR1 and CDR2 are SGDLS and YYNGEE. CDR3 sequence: CAHWLLGTGRLSSYEQYV. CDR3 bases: TGTGCCCACTGGCTATTGGGGACAGGGCGTTTAAGCTCCTACGAGCAGTACGTC.

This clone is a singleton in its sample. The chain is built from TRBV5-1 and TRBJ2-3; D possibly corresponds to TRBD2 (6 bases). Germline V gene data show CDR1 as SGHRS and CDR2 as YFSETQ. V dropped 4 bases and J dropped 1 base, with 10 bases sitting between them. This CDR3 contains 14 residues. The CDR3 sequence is CASSAGTGTDTQYF. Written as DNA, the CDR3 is TGCGCCAGCAGCGCCGGGACTGGCACAGATACGCAGTATTTT.

In DNA form, the CDR3 reads TGTGCCAGACCCGGGACAGGGGGCAGAAACATTCAGTACTTC. As protein: CARPGTGGRNIQYF. J is TRBJ2-4 and V is TRBV19; 12 bases match TRBD1. The germline CDR1 and CDR2 sequences are LNHDA and SQIVND (reference sequence). Germline trimming cut 9 bases from V and 6 bases from J; bases unmatched to any gene: 6. The CDR3 spans 14 residues.

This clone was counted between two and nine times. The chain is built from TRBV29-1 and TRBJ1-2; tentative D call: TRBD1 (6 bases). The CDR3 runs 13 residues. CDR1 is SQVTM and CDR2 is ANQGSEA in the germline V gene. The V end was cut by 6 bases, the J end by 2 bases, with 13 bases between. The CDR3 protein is CSVTGLGNYGYTF. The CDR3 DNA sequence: TGCAGCGTCACAGGGTTAGGGAACTATGGCTACACCTTC. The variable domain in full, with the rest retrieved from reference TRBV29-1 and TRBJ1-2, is SAVISQKPSRDICQRGTSLTIQCQVDSQVTMMFWYRQQPGQSLTLIATANQGSEATYESGFVIDKFPISRPNLTFSTLTVSNMSPEDSSIYLCSVTGLGNYGYTFGSGTRLTVV.

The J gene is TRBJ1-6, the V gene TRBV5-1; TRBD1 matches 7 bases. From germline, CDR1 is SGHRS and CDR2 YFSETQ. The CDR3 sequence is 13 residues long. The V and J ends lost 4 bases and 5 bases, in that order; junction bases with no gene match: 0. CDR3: CASSGTDNSPLHF. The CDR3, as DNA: TGCGCCAGCAGCGGGACAGATAATTCACCCCTCCACTTT. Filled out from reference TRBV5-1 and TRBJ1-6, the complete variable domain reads KAGVTQTPRYLIKTRGQQVTLSCSPISGHRSVSWYQQTPGQGLQFLFEYFSETQRNKGNFPGRFSGRQFSNSRSEMNVSTLELGDSALYLCASSGTDNSPLHFGNGTRLTVT.

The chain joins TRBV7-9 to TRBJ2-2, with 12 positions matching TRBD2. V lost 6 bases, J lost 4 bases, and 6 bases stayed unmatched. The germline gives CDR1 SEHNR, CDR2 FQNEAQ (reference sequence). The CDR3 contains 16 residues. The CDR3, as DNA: TGTGCCAGCAGTGGTCGACTAGCGGGGGCCACCGGGGAGCTGTTTTTT. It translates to CASSGRLAGATGELFF. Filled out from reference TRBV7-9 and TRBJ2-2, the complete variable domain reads DTGVSQNPRHKITKRGQNVTFRCDPISEHNRLYWYRQTLGQGPEFLTYFQNEAQLEKSRLLSDRFSAERPKGSFSTLEIQRTEQGDSAMYLCASSGRLAGATGELFFGEGSRLTVL.

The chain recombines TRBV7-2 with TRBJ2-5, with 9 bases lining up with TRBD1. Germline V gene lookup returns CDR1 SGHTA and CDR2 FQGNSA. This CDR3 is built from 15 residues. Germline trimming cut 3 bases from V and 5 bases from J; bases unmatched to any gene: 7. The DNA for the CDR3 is TGTGCCAGCAGCTTGATCACAGGGGGCGAGGAGACCCAGTACTTC. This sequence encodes CASSLITGGEETQYF.

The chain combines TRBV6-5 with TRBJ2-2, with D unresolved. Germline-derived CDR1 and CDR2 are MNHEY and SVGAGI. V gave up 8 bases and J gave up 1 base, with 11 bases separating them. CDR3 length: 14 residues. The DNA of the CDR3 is TGTGCCAGCTCATACCCTAGGAACACCGGGGAGCTGTTTTTT. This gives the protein CASSYPRNTGELFF.

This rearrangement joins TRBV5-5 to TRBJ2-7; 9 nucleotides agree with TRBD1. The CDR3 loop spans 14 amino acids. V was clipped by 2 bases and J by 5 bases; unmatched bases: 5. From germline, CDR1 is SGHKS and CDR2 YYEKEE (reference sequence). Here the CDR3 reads CASSFDRGYHEQYF. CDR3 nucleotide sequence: TGTGCCAGCAGCTTTGACAGGGGGTACCACGAGCAGTACTTC.

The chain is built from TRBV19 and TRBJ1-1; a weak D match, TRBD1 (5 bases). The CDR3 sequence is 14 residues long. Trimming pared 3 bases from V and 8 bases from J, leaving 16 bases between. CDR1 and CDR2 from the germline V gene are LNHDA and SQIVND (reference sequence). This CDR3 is CASSILPGEVEAFF. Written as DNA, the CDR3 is TGTGCCAGTAGTATTCTACCGGGGGAGGTAGAAGCTTTCTTT.

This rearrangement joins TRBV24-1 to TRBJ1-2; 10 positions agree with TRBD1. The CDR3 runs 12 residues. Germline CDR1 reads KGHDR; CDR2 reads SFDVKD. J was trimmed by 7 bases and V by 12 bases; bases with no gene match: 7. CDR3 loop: CAAGQGKGGYTF. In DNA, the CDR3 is TGTGCCGCGGGACAGGGGAAGGGTGGCTACACCTTC.

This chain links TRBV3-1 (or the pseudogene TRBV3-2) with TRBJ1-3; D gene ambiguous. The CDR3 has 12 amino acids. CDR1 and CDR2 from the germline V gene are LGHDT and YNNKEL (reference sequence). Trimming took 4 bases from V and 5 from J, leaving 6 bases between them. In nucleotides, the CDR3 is TGTGCCAGCAGCCGAGGAAGAAACACCATATATTTT. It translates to CASSRGRNTIYF.

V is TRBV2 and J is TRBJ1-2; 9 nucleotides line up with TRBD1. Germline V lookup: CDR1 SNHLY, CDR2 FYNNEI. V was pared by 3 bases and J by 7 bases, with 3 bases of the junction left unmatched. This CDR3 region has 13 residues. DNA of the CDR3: TGTGCCAGCAGTGACCGGGACAGGGTTGGCTACACCTTC. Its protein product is CASSDRDRVGYTF.

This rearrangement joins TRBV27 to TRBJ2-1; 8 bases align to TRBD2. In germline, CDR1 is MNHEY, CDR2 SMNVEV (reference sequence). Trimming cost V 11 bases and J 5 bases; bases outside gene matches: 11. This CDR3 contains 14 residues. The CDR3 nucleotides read TGTGCCTGTAGTCCGGGGGGGAGGGACAATGAGCAGTTCTTC. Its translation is CACSPGGRDNEQFF.

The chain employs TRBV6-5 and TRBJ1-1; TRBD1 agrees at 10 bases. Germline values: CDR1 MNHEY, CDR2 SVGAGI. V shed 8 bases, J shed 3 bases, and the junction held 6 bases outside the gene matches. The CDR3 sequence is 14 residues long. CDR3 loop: CASQDRGRDTEAFF. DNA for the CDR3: TGTGCCAGCCAAGACAGGGGGCGCGACACTGAAGCTTTCTTT.

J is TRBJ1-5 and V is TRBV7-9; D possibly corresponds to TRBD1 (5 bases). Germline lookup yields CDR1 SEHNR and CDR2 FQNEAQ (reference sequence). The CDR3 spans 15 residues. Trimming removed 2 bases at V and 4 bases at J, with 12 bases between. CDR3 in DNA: TGTGCCAGCAGCTTATCGGGGGTCCAGAATCAGCCCCAGCATTTT. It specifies CASSLSGVQNQPQHF. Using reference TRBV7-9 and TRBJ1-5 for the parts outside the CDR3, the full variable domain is DTGVSQNPRHKITKRGQNVTFRCDPISEHNRLYWYRQTLGQGPEFLTYFQNEAQLEKSRLLSDRFSAERPKGSFSTLEIQRTEQGDSAMYLCASSLSGVQNQPQHFGDGTRLSIL.

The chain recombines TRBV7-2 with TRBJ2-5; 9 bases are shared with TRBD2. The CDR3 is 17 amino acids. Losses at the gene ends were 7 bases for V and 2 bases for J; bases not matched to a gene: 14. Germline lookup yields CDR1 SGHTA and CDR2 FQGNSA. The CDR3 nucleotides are TGTGCCAGCACCCTTAACCCCGTTAGCGGGGGTCAAGAGACCCAGTACTTC. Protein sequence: CASTLNPVSGGQETQYF.

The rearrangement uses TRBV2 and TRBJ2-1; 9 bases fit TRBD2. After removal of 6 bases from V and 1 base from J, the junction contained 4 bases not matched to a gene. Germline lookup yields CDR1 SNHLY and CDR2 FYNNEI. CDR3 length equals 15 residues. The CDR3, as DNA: TGTGCCAGCAGCAGCGGGGGGCGTTCCTACAATGAGCAGTTCTTC. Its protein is CASSSGGRSYNEQFF.

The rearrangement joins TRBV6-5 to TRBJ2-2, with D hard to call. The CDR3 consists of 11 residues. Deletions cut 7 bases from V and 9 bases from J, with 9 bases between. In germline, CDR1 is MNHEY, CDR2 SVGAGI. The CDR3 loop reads CASTQIRELFF. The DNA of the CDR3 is TGTGCCAGCACCCAAATCCGGGAGCTGTTTTTT.

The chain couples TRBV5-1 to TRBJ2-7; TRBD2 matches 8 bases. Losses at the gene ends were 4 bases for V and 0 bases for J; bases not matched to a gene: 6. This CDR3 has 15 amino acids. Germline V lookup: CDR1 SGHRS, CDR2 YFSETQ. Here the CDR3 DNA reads TGCGCCAGCAGCCTCGGGAGGGTAACCTCCTACGAGCAGTACGTC. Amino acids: CASSLGRVTSYEQYV.

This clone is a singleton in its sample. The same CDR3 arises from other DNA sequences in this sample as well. The CDR3 sequence is CASSPGGGTDTQYF. The CDR3 DNA follows: TGTGCCAGCAGCCCAGGGGGCGGCACAGATACGCAGTATTTT. V and J are TRBV11-3 and TRBJ2-3; 8 bases fit TRBD1. The CDR3 has 14 amino acids. Germline loops: CDR1 SGHNT, CDR2 YENEEA. The junction had 2 bases not matched to a gene; V was cut back by 5 bases and J by 1 base.

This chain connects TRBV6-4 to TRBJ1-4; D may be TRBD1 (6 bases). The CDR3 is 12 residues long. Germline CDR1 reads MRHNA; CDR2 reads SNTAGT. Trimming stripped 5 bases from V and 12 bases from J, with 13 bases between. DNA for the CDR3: TGTGCCAGCAGTCCTACAGGGAGCGAACTGTTTTTT. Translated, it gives CASSPTGSELFF.

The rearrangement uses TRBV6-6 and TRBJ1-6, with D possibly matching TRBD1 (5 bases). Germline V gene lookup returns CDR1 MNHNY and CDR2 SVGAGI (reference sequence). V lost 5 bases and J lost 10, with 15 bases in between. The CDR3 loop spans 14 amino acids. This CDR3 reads CASSRQGSGSPLHF. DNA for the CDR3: TGTGCCAGCAGTCGCCAGGGAAGTGGCTCACCCCTCCACTTT.

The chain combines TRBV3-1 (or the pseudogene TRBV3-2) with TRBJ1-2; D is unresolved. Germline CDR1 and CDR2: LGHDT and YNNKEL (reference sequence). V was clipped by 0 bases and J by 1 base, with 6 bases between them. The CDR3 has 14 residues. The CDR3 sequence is CASSQDNNNYGYTF. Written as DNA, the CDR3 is TGTGCCAGCAGCCAAGACAACAATAACTATGGCTACACCTTC.

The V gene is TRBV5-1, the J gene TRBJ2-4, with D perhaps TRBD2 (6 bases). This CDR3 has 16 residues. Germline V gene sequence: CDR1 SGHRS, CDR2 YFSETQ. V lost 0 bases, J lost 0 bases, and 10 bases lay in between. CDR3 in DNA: TGCGCCAGCAGCTTGGCCTCGGGACTAGCCAAAAACATTCAGTACTTC. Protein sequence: CASSLASGLAKNIQYF.